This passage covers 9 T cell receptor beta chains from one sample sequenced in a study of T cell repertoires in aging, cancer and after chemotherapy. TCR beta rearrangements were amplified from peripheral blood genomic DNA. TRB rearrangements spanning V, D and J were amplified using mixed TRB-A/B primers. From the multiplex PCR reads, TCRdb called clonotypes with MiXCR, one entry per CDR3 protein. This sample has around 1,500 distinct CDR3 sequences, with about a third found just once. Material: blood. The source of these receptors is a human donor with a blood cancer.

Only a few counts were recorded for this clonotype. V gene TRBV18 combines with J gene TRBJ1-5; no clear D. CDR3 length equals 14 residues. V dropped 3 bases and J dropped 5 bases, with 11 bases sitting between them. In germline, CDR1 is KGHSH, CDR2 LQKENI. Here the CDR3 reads CASSPAGTDQPQHF. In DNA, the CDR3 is TGTGCCAGCTCACCGGCGGGAACGGATCAGCCCCAGCATTTT.

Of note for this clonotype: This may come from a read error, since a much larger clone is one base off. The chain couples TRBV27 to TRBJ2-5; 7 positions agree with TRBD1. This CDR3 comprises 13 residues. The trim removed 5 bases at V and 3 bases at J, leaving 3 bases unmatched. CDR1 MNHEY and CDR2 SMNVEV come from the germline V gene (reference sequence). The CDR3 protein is CASSRQGKETQYF. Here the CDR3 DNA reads TGTGCCAGCAGTAGACAGGGTAAAGAGACCCAGTACTTC.

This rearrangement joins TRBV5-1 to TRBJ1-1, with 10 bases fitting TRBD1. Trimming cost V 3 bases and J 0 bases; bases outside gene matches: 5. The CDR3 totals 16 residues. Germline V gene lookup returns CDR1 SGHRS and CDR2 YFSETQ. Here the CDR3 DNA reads TGCGCCAGCAGCTGGGGACAGGGGTCTTTGAACACTGAAGCTTTCTTT. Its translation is CASSWGQGSLNTEAFF.

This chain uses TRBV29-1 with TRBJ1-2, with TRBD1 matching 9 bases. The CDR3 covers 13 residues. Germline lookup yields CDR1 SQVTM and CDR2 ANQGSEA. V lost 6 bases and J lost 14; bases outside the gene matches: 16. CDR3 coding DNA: TGCAGCGTCAAACAGGGGGCGGGTTCCAGGGGGACCTTC. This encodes CSVKQGAGSRGTF.

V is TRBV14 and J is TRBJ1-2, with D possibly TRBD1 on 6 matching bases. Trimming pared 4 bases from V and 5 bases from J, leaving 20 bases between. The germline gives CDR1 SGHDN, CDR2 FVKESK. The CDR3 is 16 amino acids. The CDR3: CASSLRGGGLVYGYTF. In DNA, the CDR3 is TGTGCCAGCAGCCTTAGAGGAGGGGGGCTTGTGTATGGCTACACCTTC.

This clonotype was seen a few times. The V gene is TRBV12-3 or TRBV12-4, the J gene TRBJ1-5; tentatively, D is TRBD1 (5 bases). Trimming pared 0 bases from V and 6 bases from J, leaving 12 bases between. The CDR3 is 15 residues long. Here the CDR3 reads CASSLAQGSGQPQHF. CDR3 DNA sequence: TGTGCCAGCAGTTTAGCGCAGGGTTCGGGTCAGCCCCAGCATTTT.

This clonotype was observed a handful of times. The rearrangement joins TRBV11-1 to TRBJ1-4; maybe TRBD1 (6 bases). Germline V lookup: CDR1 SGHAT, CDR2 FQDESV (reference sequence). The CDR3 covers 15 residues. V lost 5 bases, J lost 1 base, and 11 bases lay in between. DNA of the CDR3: TGTGCCAGCAGCCCGGAGGGGGGAACTAATGAAAAACTGTTTTTT. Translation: CASSPEGGTNEKLFF. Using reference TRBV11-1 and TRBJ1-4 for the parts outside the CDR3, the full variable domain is EAEVAQSPRYKITEKSQAVAFWCDPISGHATLYWYRQILGQGPELLVQFQDESVVDDSQLPKDRFSAERLKGVDSTLKIQPAELGDSAMYLCASSPEGGTNEKLFFGSGTQLSVL.

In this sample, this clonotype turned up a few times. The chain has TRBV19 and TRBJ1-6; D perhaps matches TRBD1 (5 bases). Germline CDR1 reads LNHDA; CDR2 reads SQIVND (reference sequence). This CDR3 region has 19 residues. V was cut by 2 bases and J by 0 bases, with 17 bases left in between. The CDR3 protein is CASSIRDRAESSYNSPLHF. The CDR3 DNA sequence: TGTGCCAGTAGTATAAGGGACCGTGCGGAGAGCTCCTATAATTCACCCCTCCACTTT.

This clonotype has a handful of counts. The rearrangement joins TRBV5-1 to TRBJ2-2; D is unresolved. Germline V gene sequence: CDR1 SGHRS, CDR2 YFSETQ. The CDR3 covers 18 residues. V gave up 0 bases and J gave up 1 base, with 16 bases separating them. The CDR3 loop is CASSLAQTSWGNTGELFF. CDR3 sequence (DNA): TGCGCCAGCAGCTTGGCCCAGACCTCCTGGGGGAACACCGGGGAGCTGTTTTTT.